The T cell receptor (beta chain) described here comes from a study of neurological immune-mediated disorders. The CDR3 spans 14 residues. The germline gives CDR1 MDHEN, CDR2 SYDVKM. With V trimmed by 10 bases and J by 4 bases, 9 bases remained unmatched. TCRdb itself ran the 5' RACE reads through MiXCR, one entry per CDR3 protein. Of about 50,000 distinct CDR3 sequences listed, 9% to 12% are singletons. This clonotype was found many times. The V call is TRBV28, the J call TRBJ2-4; 8 bases line up with TRBD1. The specimen sequenced was PBMCs. The sequence derives from a man aged 65-85 years with HTLV-1-associated myelopathy (HAM/TSP). The DNA for the CDR3 is TGTGCCACCTCCGGATACAGGGGGAAAAACATTCAGTACTTC. It encodes CATSGYRGKNIQYF.